A selection of T cell receptor beta chains follows, all from one sample in a study of blood T cell repertoires in COVID-19. Only in-frame clones appear in the TCRdb table, and some are missing; sequencing was by immunoSEQ multiplex PCR. Among roughly 49,000 clones listed, 89% were seen once. The sequencing input was peripheral blood. The receptors were sampled from a man in his fifties or sixties with active COVID-19. Both conserved end residues are part of each CDR3. A D gene is named only where the DNA matches it firmly. Clone sizes are given selectively: once, few, many, or a class where the clone is expanded.

V,length,D,J,size,CDR3,DNA
TRBV30,12,.,TRBJ2-7,.,CAWQGGSYEQYF,TGTGCCTGGCAGGGGGGCTCCTACGAGCAGTACTTC
TRBV15,15,TRBD1,TRBJ2-7,.,CATSRDQGTGQEQYF,TGTGCCACCAGCAGAGATCAAGGGACAGGGCAGGAGCAGTACTTC
TRBV10-3,11,.,TRBJ2-1,.,CAIREQGEQFF,TGTGCCATCAGAGAACAGGGAGAGCAGTTCTTC
TRBV18,12,.,TRBJ2-2,.,CASSPNPGELFF,TGTGCCAGCTCACCAAATCCGGGAGAGCTGTTTTTT
TRBV24-1,13,.,TRBJ2-7,few,CATSGGVPYEQYF,TGTGCCACCAGTGGGGGAGTTCCCTACGAGCAGTACTTC
TRBV18,16,TRBD2,TRBJ2-2,.,CASSPSASGATGELFF,TGTGCCAGCTCACCAAGTGCTAGCGGGGCAACCGGGGAGCTGTTTTTT
TRBV5-5,15,.,TRBJ1-5,.,CASSRNSDSNQPQHF,TGTGCCAGCAGCAGGAACAGTGATAGCAATCAGCCCCAGCATTTT
TRBV15,13,TRBD1,TRBJ1-1,.,CATKTGGLTEAFF,TGTGCCACCAAAACAGGGGGGCTCACTGAAGCTTTCTTT
TRBV6-5,14,TRBD2,TRBJ2-3,.,CASRREAGTDTQYF,TGTGCCAGCAGACGGGAGGCGGGCACAGATACGCAGTATTTT
TRBV5-5,16,.,TRBJ2-3,.,CASSLDFRPSTDTQYF,TGTGCCAGCAGCTTGGATTTCAGGCCAAGCACAGATACGCAGTATTTT
TRBV18,14,.,TRBJ1-6,.,CASSPDSLGSPLHF,TGTGCCAGCTCACCGGACAGTCTGGGTTCACCCCTCCACTTT
TRBV7-9,14,TRBD1,TRBJ1-4,.,CASSLAGGAEKLFF,TGTGCCAGCAGCTTAGCAGGGGGCGCTGAAAAACTGTTTTTT
TRBV12-3/TRBV12-4,13,.,TRBJ2-7,.,CASSLKSNYEQYF,TGTGCCAGCAGTTTAAAGAGCAACTACGAGCAGTACTTC
TRBV5-1,16,TRBD1,TRBJ2-3,.,CASRPGQNIGTDTQYF,TGCGCCAGCAGGCCGGGACAGAATATTGGCACAGATACGCAGTATTTT
TRBV5-6,11,TRBD1,TRBJ2-1,few,CASSRTGEQFF,TGTGCCAGCAGCCGGACAGGGGAGCAGTTCTTC
TRBV10-3,15,.,TRBJ1-1,once,CAISEGGVRKTEAFF,TGTGCCATCAGTGAGGGGGGGGTTAGGAAGACTGAAGCTTTCTTT
TRBV11-2,16,TRBD2,TRBJ2-7,.,CASSPFGTSRIDEQYF,TGTGCCAGCAGCCCATTCGGGACTAGCAGAATCGACGAGCAGTACTTC
TRBV18,22,TRBD2,TRBJ2-1,once,CASSPGLAERNRQKVSYNEQFF,TGTGCCAGCTCACCGGGACTAGCGGAGAGAAACAGACAGAAAGTCTCCTACAATGAGCAGTTCTTC
TRBV27,15,.,TRBJ2-7,.,CASSQVAWSSYEQYF,TGTGCCAGCAGTCAGGTAGCGTGGAGCTCCTACGAGCAGTACTTC
TRBV9,15,.,TRBJ2-2,few,CASSMGLARDGELFF,TGTGCCAGCAGCATGGGACTCGCGAGGGACGGGGAGCTGTTTTTT
TRBV6-5,15,TRBD1,TRBJ2-4,.,CASSWGVRGLDIQYF,TGTGCCAGCAGTTGGGGGGTCAGGGGGCTGGACATTCAGTACTTC
TRBV7-6,15,.,TRBJ2-1,.,CASSSTSSAYNEQFF,TGTGCCAGCAGCTCGACTAGTTCGGCCTACAATGAGCAGTTCTTC
TRBV7-2,15,TRBD2,TRBJ2-5,.,CASSRTSGKLETQYF,TGTGCCAGCAGCAGGACTAGCGGGAAGTTAGAGACCCAGTACTTC
TRBV5-8,15,TRBD2,TRBJ2-3,.,CASSLVGRSTDTQYF,TGTGCCAGCAGCTTAGTCGGGAGGAGCACAGATACGCAGTATTTT
TRBV6-5,16,TRBD1,TRBJ1-2,.,CASSLDRPSRNYGYTF,TGTGCCAGCAGTTTGGACAGGCCAAGCCGTAACTATGGCTACACCTTC
TRBV3-1/TRBV3-2,15,TRBD1,TRBJ1-4,.,CASSQGGTGYEKLFF,TGTGCCAGCAGCCAAGGCGGGACAGGATATGAAAAACTGTTTTTT
TRBV6-4,14,TRBD1,TRBJ2-2,few,CASSRDRVTGELFF,TGTGCCAGCAGCCGGGACAGGGTTACTGGGGAGCTGTTTTTT
TRBV4-2,14,.,TRBJ1-3,.,CASSPWTAGNTIYF,TGTGCCAGCAGCCCCTGGACAGCTGGAAACACCATATATTTT
TRBV3-1/TRBV3-2,17,TRBD2,TRBJ2-5,.,CASSLASWGGPPETQYF,TGTGCCAGCAGCCTAGCCTCCTGGGGGGGTCCCCCAGAGACCCAGTACTTC
TRBV19,14,TRBD2,TRBJ2-3,.,CATGTSGSTDTQYF,TGTGCCACCGGGACTAGCGGAAGCACAGATACGCAGTATTTT
TRBV28,16,TRBD2,TRBJ2-2,few,CASSHRGGRAFGELFF,TGTGCCAGCAGCCACAGGGGCGGGAGGGCCTTCGGGGAGCTGTTTTTT
TRBV2,12,.,TRBJ1-1,.,CAIPGQNTEAFF,TGTGCCATCCCGGGACAGAACACTGAAGCTTTCTTT
TRBV18,15,.,TRBJ1-3,.,CASSPAGFSGNTIYF,TGTGCCAGCTCACCAGCGGGTTTCTCTGGAAACACCATATATTTT
TRBV5-1,17,TRBD1,TRBJ1-2,.,CASSLALESGGAHGYTF,TGCGCCAGCAGCTTGGCCCTAGAGTCAGGGGGCGCCCATGGCTACACCTTC
TRBV30,14,.,TRBJ2-7,.,CAGIPSGSSYEQYF,TGTGCCGGTATACCCTCGGGGAGCTCCTACGAGCAGTACTTC
TRBV6-5,15,TRBD2,TRBJ2-7,.,CASRLTSARVYEQYF,TGTGCCAGCAGACTGACTAGCGCCAGAGTCTACGAGCAGTACTTC
TRBV23-1,16,TRBD1,TRBJ2-5,.,CASSQRTGEGWKTQYF,TGCGCCAGCAGTCAGCGGACAGGCGAGGGATGGAAGACCCAGTACTTC
TRBV7-7,17,TRBD2,TRBJ2-3,.,CASSPRRGSGSTDTQYF,TGTGCTAGCAGCCCTCGCCGGGGTAGCGGGAGTACAGATACGCAGTATTTT
TRBV6-7,16,TRBD2,TRBJ2-2,once,CASSYVAGGGTGELFF,TGTGCCAGCAGTTACGTAGCGGGAGGGGGGACCGGGGAGCTGTTTTTT
TRBV7-9,16,TRBD2,TRBJ2-1,.,CASSSTQRDWYNEQFF,TGTGCCAGCAGCTCCACACAGCGGGATTGGTACAATGAGCAGTTCTTC
TRBV12-5,16,TRBD2,TRBJ2-1,.,CASGSTLAGFYNEQFF,TGTGCTAGTGGTTCTACCCTAGCGGGGTTCTACAATGAGCAGTTCTTC
TRBV6-2/TRBV6-3,15,TRBD2,TRBJ2-7,.,CASSGLAGDPYEQYF,TGTGCCAGCAGTGGACTAGCGGGAGATCCTTACGAGCAGTACTTC
TRBV6-5,13,.,TRBJ1-1,.,CASSYGRNTEAFF,TGTGCCAGCAGTTACGGCAGGAACACTGAAGCTTTCTTT
TRBV11-3,14,.,TRBJ2-7,.,CASSLGDSSYEQYF,TGTGCCAGCAGCTTAGGCGACAGCTCCTACGAGCAGTACTTC
TRBV4-3,17,.,TRBJ2-7,.,CASSQDVRGYNGYEQYF,TGCGCCAGCAGCCAAGACGTAAGGGGGTACAACGGCTACGAGCAGTACTTC
TRBV21-1,18,.,TRBJ2-1,.,CASSTRTSGRAEDNEQFF,TGTGCCAGCAGCACGCGGACTAGCGGGAGGGCTGAGGACAATGAGCAGTTCTTC
TRBV4-2,15,.,TRBJ2-3,.,CASSQGTGSTDTQYF,TGTGCCAGCAGCCAGGGGACTGGTAGCACAGATACGCAGTATTTT
TRBV18,14,TRBD1,TRBJ1-2,.,CASSLGGTVDGYTF,TGTGCCAGCTCACTAGGGGGCACAGTCGATGGCTACACCTTC
TRBV19,15,.,TRBJ2-7,.,CASSTDARGAYEQYF,TGTGCCAGTAGTACAGATGCGCGGGGAGCCTACGAGCAGTACTTC
TRBV2,14,.,TRBJ1-5,.,CASRSGLSNQPQHF,TGTGCCAGCAGATCGGGATTAAGCAATCAGCCCCAGCATTTT
TRBV28,16,.,TRBJ1-1,.,CASSPPQGQSNTEAFF,TGTGCCAGCAGTCCACCGCAGGGCCAAAGCAACACTGAAGCTTTCTTT
TRBV5-1,15,.,TRBJ2-1,.,CASSLTSSSFGEQFF,TGCGCCAGCAGCTTGACTAGCTCGAGCTTTGGTGAGCAGTTCTTC
TRBV24-1,16,TRBD2,TRBJ2-1,.,CATQVNLAGGGWEQFF,TGTGCCACCCAGGTTAATCTAGCGGGAGGTGGTTGGGAGCAGTTCTTC
TRBV30,14,.,TRBJ2-3,.,CAWSGLLNTDTQYF,TGTGCCTGGAGTGGACTGTTAAACACAGATACGCAGTATTTT
TRBV7-8,14,TRBD1,TRBJ2-2,.,CASGNTGAGGELFF,TGTGCCAGCGGAAATACAGGGGCGGGCGGGGAGCTGTTTTTT
TRBV4-1,14,.,TRBJ2-4,.,CASSQPTTINIQYF,TGCGCCAGCAGCCAACCGACTACAATCAACATTCAGTACTTC
TRBV19,14,TRBD2,TRBJ2-1,few,CASSEGLASDEQFF,TGTGCCAGTAGTGAGGGACTAGCATCGGATGAGCAGTTCTTC
TRBV5-8,15,TRBD1,TRBJ2-7,.,CASSLVTGAIYEQYF,TGTGCCAGCAGCCTGGTGACAGGGGCAATCTACGAGCAGTACTTC
TRBV3-1/TRBV3-2,10,.,TRBJ2-7,.,CASSRTPQYF,TGTGCCAGCAGCCGAACTCCTCAGTACTTC